This T cell receptor beta chain was recovered during a study of human T cells and chemical hapten exposure. General study results and limits: As patch test score rose, PT1 expanded TCR counts tended to rise as well.

Regarding time point: patch test 1, 2 weeks after DPC sensitization. Treatment of the sample: therapeutic diphenylcyclopropenone sensitization with weekly scalp DPC. Staff drew blood before applying each patch test. Unfractionated whole blood was the source from which total RNA was extracted. Comment on this clonotype: No antigen is known for it.

Trimming stripped 3 bases from V and 5 bases from J, with 10 bases between. This CDR3 has 13 residues. Per the germline V gene, CDR1 is MNHNY and CDR2 is SVGAGI (reference sequence). The library tagged each cDNA molecule with unique molecular identifiers. TCRdb used MiXCR to reprocess the RACE reads, holding one entry per CDR3 protein. Of 75,000 to 95,000 distinct CDR3 sequences listed, about an eighth are singletons. Sequencing used whole blood, obtained in connection with sensitization to the hapten diphenylcyclopropenone (DPC). The sequence was collected from a woman between 55 and 75 years old with alopecia areata. Some clones in this sample may be carry-over from other donors' samples. V usage is TRBV6-6 and J usage is TRBJ1-2; D not resolved. Here the CDR3 DNA reads TGTGCCAGCAGTTATGGCAGTACATATGGCTACACCTTC. It encodes CASSYGSTYGYTF.